This TCR beta chain was observed in a study of patients and donors after allogeneic stem cell transplantation. The CDR3 is 14 amino acids. V dropped 4 bases and J dropped 3; count of bases not matched to a gene: 3. The germline V gene has CDR1 MNHEY and CDR2 SVGEGT. Each CDR3 protein is one row after TCRdb ran MiXCR on the RT-PCR reads. Of over 350,000 distinct CDR3 sequences in the sample, approximately 16% were seen once. Sequencing used blood, either unsorted or a sorted T cell fraction (not recorded which). The clonotype was recovered from a human donor who was either an allogeneic HSCT recipient or a stem cell or donor lymphocyte infusion donor (not recorded which). It is not recorded whose cells these are; they may come from a transplant donor. The chain joins TRBV6-2 or TRBV6-3 to TRBJ2-5; 9 bases map to TRBD2. Here the CDR3 reads CASSSIAGEETQYF. The CDR3 DNA follows: TGTGCCAGCAGTTCCATAGCGGGGGAAGAGACCCAGTACTTC.